There are many counts of the clone carrying this T cell receptor (beta chain). This sample was taken from a study of blood T cells in healthy people across ages. The CDR3 spans 11 residues. V lost 6 bases to trimming and J lost 8 bases, with 11 bases between them. The V gene's germline CDR1 is SQVTM and CDR2 ANQGSEA. Researchers report isolating at least 7 million PBMCs per sample. For the second PCR, which ran for about 7 to 12 cycles, a sample-barcoded 5' primer and a J-beta primer mix were used. TCRdb independently ran MiXCR on the 5' RACE reads; one entry per CDR3 protein. Of over 1,300,000 distinct CDR3 sequences in the sample, 59% are singletons; the top ten hold 6.5% to 8%.

The V and J genes are TRBV29-1 and TRBJ2-1, with D possibly TRBD2 on 6 matching bases. The receptor's source is a man between 18 and 35 years old in good health. Sequencing was done on a sample of blood. CDR3 protein: CSVNRGYEQFF. The CDR3 DNA follows: TGCAGCGTCAACCGGGGGTATGAGCAGTTCTTC.